Listed below are T cell receptor beta chains from one sample, sequenced in a study of blood T cell repertoires in COVID-19. TCRdb's copy holds only in-frame clones and misses some; the assay was immunoSEQ multiplex PCR. The sample shows 28,000 or so clones, 88% of them seen only once. The specimen was peripheral blood. The receptors were sampled from a human donor in a cohort sampled during active COVID-19. The CDR3 runs from the conserved cysteine through the conserved F or W. A D gene is named only where the DNA matches it firmly. Only part of the rows carry a size: once, few, many, or a class if the clone is expanded.

J,V,D,size,CDR3,DNA
TRBJ1-2,TRBV28,TRBD1,NA,CASSLTGEAGYTF,TGTGCCAGCAGCCTAACAGGGGAAGCTGGCTACACCTTC
TRBJ1-2,TRBV5-1,NA,NA,CASSSMTGPYGYTF,TGCGCCAGCAGCTCAATGACAGGTCCCTATGGCTACACCTTC
TRBJ2-1,TRBV19,NA,NA,CASSGHNSYNEQFF,TGTGCCAGTAGTGGACATAACTCCTACAATGAGCAGTTCTTC
TRBJ1-2,TRBV25-1,NA,NA,CASSESSGRPHGKYGYTF,TGTGCCAGCAGTGAATCCTCAGGCCGGCCACATGGTAAATATGGCTACACCTTC
TRBJ2-1,TRBV5-1,TRBD1,few,CASSSSNGAPRTGVNEQFF,TGCGCCAGCAGCTCATCAAACGGGGCCCCTAGGACAGGGGTCAATGAGCAGTTCTTC
TRBJ1-6,TRBV6-6,TRBD1,NA,CASSPPSGDSSRLNSPLHF,TGTGCCAGCAGTCCACCGTCCGGGGACAGCTCTAGGCTTAATTCACCCCTCCACTTT
TRBJ1-2,TRBV2,NA,few,CASSSISGNYGYTF,TGTGCCAGCAGCTCCATCTCGGGAAACTATGGCTACACCTTC
TRBJ1-1,TRBV28,NA,NA,CASSLVTKNTEAFF,TGTGCCAGCAGTTTAGTAACAAAGAACACTGAAGCTTTCTTT
TRBJ1-5,TRBV5-1,TRBD1,NA,CASSWGTGEGQPQHF,TGCGCCAGCAGCTGGGGGACAGGAGAGGGACAGCCCCAGCATTTT
TRBJ1-1,TRBV2,TRBD1,NA,CASSREGQGTEAFF,TGTGCCAGCAGTCGAGAGGGACAGGGGACTGAAGCTTTCTTT
TRBJ2-5,TRBV5-4,TRBD1,NA,CASSRRDRGRGETQYF,TGTGCCAGCAGCCGAAGGGACAGGGGTCGGGGAGAGACCCAGTACTTC
TRBJ1-2,TRBV2,NA,NA,CASSARARLEYGYTF,TGTGCCAGCAGTGCGAGGGCCCGACTTGAGTATGGCTACACCTTC
TRBJ2-3,TRBV10-1,TRBD1,NA,CASSEGTGGLAGTQYF,TGCGCCAGCAGTGAGGGGACAGGGGGGCTAGCGGGTACGCAGTATTTT
TRBJ2-1,TRBV9,TRBD2,NA,CASSVGYSGGANEQFF,TGTGCCAGCAGCGTAGGTTATAGCGGGGGGGCAAATGAGCAGTTCTTC
TRBJ2-1,TRBV19,TRBD2,NA,CASSIRASGYNEQFF,TGTGCCAGTAGTATAAGGGCTAGCGGCTACAATGAGCAGTTCTTC
TRBJ2-7,TRBV10-3,TRBD2,NA,CAISDKAGGTYEQYF,TGTGCCATCAGTGATAAGGCGGGAGGGACCTACGAGCAGTACTTC
TRBJ1-1,TRBV6-5,NA,once,CASSLPRDYTEAFF,TGTGCCAGCAGTCTCCCCCGAGATTACACTGAAGCTTTCTTT
TRBJ1-2,TRBV7-2,TRBD1,NA,CASSFRGDYGYTF,TGTGCCAGCAGCTTCAGGGGGGACTATGGCTACACCTTC
TRBJ2-7,TRBV6-1,NA,NA,CASSDLSTEQYF,TGTGCCAGCAGTGATCTGTCTACCGAGCAGTACTTC
TRBJ2-4,TRBV20-1,NA,NA,CSASNIAKNIQYF,TGCAGTGCCAGTAATATAGCCAAAAACATTCAGTACTTC
TRBJ1-2,TRBV5-1,NA,NA,CASSSIPGEYTF,TGCGCCAGCAGCTCAATCCCAGGGGAGTACACCTTC
TRBJ1-5,TRBV4-1,NA,NA,CASSHKQGSQPQHF,TGCGCCAGCAGCCATAAACAGGGATCTCAGCCCCAGCATTTT
TRBJ2-5,TRBV11-2,TRBD2,once,CASSLGSSGGALETQYF,TGTGCCAGCAGCTTAGGTTCTAGCGGGGGGGCCCTGGAGACCCAGTACTTC
TRBJ2-1,TRBV6-5,TRBD1,NA,CASSYDRARNEQFF,TGTGCCAGCAGTTACGACAGGGCCCGCAATGAGCAGTTCTTC
TRBJ1-1,TRBV7-9,NA,NA,CASSLGQVMNTEAFF,TGTGCCAGCAGCTTGGGACAAGTAATGAACACTGAAGCTTTCTTT
TRBJ2-7,TRBV7-8,TRBD2,few,CASSSSGGVAYEQYF,TGTGCCAGCAGCAGTAGCGGGGGGGTAGCCTACGAGCAGTACTTC
TRBJ2-7,TRBV6-1,TRBD1,once,CASSEPGGYEQYF,TGTGCCAGCAGTGAACCAGGGGGCTACGAGCAGTACTTC
TRBJ1-1,TRBV6-2/TRBV6-3,NA,once,CASSYSAGNTEAFF,TGTGCCAGCAGTTACTCCGCAGGGAACACTGAAGCTTTCTTT
TRBJ1-1,TRBV5-6,NA,NA,CASSLVSREAFF,TGTGCCAGCAGCTTGGTTAGCCGTGAAGCTTTCTTT
TRBJ2-1,TRBV6-6,NA,NA,CASRGAAREQFF,TGTGCCAGCAGGGGGGCGGCTCGCGAGCAGTTCTTC
TRBJ1-6,TRBV12-3/TRBV12-4,NA,NA,CASKDSYNSPLHF,TGTGCCAGCAAGGACAGTTATAATTCACCCCTCCACTTT
TRBJ1-1,TRBV11-3,NA,NA,CASSPGQKNTEAFF,TGTGCCAGCAGCCCCGGACAGAAGAACACTGAAGCTTTCTTT
TRBJ2-3,TRBV29-1,NA,NA,CSVAVGPDTQYF,TGCAGCGTCGCCGTTGGGCCAGATACGCAGTATTTT
TRBJ2-3,TRBV4-1,TRBD2,NA,CASSQGLAIDTQYF,TGCGCCAGCAGCCAGGGACTAGCGATAGATACGCAGTATTTT
TRBJ2-1,TRBV5-5,NA,NA,CASSLASDNEQFF,TGTGCCAGCAGCTTGGCTTCGGACAATGAGCAGTTCTTC
TRBJ1-5,TRBV6-5,NA,NA,CASNPGNPIQPQHF,TGTGCCAGCAACCCGGGAAACCCTATTCAGCCCCAGCATTTT
TRBJ2-5,TRBV5-1,TRBD2,NA,CASSSGTSGGQETQYF,TGCGCCAGCAGCTCCGGGACTAGCGGGGGCCAAGAGACCCAGTACTTC
TRBJ2-7,TRBV27,NA,NA,CASSLLGDEQYF,TGTGCCAGCAGTTTATTAGGGGACGAGCAGTACTTC
TRBJ1-3,TRBV12-3/TRBV12-4,NA,NA,CATGGVGNTIYF,TGTGCCACCGGGGGGGTTGGAAACACCATATATTTT
TRBJ1-2,TRBV12-3/TRBV12-4,NA,NA,CASSLANPGGYTF,TGTGCCAGCAGTTTGGCCAACCCGGGAGGCTACACCTTC
TRBJ1-4,TRBV5-1,TRBD1,NA,CASSLAWQGDEKLFF,TGCGCCAGCAGCTTGGCCTGGCAGGGGGACGAAAAACTGTTTTTT
TRBJ2-2,TRBV18,NA,NA,CASSPPTVNTGELFF,TGTGCCAGCTCACCTCCCACGGTGAACACCGGGGAGCTGTTTTTT
TRBJ1-5,TRBV4-2,TRBD1,NA,CASSLLTGAQPQHF,TGTGCCAGCAGCCTCTTGACAGGGGCACAGCCCCAGCATTTT
TRBJ2-5,TRBV2,TRBD2,NA,CASTDGTRQETQYF,TGTGCCAGCACTGACGGGACTAGGCAAGAGACCCAGTACTTC
TRBJ2-5,TRBV27,TRBD2,once,CASSNSGGAFETQYF,TGTGCCAGCAGCAATAGCGGGGGGGCCTTTGAGACCCAGTACTTC
TRBJ1-3,TRBV9,NA,NA,CASSVVSRGPGNTIYF,TGTGCCAGCAGCGTAGTGTCCAGGGGACCTGGAAACACCATATATTTT
TRBJ2-7,TRBV5-1,TRBD1,NA,CASSLVADRENEQYF,TGCGCCAGCAGCTTGGTAGCCGACAGGGAAAACGAGCAGTACTTC
TRBJ2-3,TRBV4-1,TRBD1,NA,CASSRTGVRDTQYF,TGCGCCAGCAGCCGGACAGGTGTCCGGGATACGCAGTATTTT
TRBJ1-5,TRBV21-1,NA,once,CASSKRQVSAAGLDQPQHF,TGTGCCAGCAGCAAACGTCAGGTTTCCGCAGCAGGGCTAGATCAGCCCCAGCATTTT